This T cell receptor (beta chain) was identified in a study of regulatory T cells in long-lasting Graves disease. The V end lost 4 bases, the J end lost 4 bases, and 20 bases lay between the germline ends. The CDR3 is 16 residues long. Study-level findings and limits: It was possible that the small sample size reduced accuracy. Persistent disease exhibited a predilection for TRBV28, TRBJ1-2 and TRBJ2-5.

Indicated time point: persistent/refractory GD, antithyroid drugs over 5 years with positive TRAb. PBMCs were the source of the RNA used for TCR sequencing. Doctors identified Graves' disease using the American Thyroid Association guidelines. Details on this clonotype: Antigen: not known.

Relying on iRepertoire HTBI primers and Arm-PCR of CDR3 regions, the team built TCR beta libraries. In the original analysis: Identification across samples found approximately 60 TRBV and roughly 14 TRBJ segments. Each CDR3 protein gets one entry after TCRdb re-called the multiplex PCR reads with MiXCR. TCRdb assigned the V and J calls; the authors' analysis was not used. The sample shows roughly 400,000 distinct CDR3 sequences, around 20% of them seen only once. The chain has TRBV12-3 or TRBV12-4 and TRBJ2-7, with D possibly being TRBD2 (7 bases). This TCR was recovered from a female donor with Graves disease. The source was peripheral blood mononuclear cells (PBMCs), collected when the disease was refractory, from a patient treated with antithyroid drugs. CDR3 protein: CASSSLGGGRPYEQYF. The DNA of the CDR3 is TGTGCCAGCAGTTCCCTGGGGGGGGGCCGCCCGTACGAGCAGTACTTC.